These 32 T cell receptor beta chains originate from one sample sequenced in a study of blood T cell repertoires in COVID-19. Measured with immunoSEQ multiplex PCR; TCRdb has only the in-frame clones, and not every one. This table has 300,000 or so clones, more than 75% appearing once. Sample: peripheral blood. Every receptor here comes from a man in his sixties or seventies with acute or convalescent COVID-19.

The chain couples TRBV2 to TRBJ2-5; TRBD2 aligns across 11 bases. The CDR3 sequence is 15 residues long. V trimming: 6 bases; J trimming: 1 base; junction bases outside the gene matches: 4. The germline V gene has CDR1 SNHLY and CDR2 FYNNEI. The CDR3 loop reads CASSGTSGLQETQYF. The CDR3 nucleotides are TGTGCCAGCAGCGGGACTAGCGGACTCCAAGAGACCCAGTACTTC.

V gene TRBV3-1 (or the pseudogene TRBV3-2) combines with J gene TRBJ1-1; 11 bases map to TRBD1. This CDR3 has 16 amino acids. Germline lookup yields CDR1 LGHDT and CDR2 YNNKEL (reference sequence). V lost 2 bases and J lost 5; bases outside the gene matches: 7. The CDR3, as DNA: TGTGCCAGCAGCCAACGATTGGACAGGGGGCGGACTGAAGCTTTCTTT. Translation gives CASSQRLDRGRTEAFF.

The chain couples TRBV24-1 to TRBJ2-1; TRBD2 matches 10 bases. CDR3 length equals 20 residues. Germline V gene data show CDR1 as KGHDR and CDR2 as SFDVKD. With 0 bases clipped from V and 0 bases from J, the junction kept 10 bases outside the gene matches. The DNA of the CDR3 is TGTGCCACCAGTGATTTGGGGGTAGCGGGGGGCCCAAGCTCCTACAATGAGCAGTTCTTC. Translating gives CATSDLGVAGGPSSYNEQFF.

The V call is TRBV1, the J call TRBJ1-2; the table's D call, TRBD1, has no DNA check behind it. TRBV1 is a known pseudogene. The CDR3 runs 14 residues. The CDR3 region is CTSSSRDRGSGYTF. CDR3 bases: TGCACCAGCAGTTCCCGGGACAGGGGTTCTGGCTACACCTTC.

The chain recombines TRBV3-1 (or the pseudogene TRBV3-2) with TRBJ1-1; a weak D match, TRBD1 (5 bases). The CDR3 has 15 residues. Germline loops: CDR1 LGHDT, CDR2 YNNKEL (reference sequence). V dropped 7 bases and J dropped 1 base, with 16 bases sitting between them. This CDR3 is CASTLSERGNTEAFF. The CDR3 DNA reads TGTGCCAGCACCTTAAGCGAAAGGGGGAACACTGAAGCTTTCTTT.

This CDR3 is CASSFGGPEAFF. CDR3 nucleotide sequence: TGTGCCAGCAGTTTCGGAGGGCCTGAAGCTTTCTTT. The chain has TRBV7-9 and TRBJ1-1; no reliable D call. Trimming left V 6 bases short and J 6 bases short, with 11 bases between. The CDR3 spans 12 residues. Germline CDR1 reads SEHNR; CDR2 reads FQNEAQ (reference sequence).

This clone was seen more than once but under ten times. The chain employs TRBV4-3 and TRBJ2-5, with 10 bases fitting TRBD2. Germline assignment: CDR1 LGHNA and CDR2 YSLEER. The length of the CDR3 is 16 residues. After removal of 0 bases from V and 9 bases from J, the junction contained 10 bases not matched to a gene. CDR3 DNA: TGCGCCAGCAGCCAAGATCCTTGGACTAGCGGCTTGTCCCAGTACTTC. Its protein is CASSQDPWTSGLSQYF.

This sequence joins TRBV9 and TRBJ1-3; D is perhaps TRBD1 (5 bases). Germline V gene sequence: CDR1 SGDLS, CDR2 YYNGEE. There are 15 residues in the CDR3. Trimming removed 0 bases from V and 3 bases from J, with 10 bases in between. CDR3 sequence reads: CASSVGQSFGNTIYF. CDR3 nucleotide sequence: TGTGCCAGCAGCGTAGGACAGTCCTTTGGAAACACCATATATTTT.

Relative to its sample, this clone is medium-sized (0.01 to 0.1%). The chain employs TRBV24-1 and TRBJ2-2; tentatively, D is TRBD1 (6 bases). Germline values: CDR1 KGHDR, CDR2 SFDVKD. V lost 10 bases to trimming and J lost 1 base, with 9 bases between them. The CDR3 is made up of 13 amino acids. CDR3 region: CATTGRNTGELFF. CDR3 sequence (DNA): TGTGCCACTACAGGGAGGAACACCGGGGAGCTGTTTTTT.

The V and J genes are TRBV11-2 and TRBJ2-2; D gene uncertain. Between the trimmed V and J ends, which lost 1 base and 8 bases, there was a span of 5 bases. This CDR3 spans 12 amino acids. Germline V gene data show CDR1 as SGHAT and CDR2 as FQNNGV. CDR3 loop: CASSLVAGELFF. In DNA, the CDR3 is TGTGCCAGCAGCTTAGTAGCTGGGGAGCTGTTTTTT.

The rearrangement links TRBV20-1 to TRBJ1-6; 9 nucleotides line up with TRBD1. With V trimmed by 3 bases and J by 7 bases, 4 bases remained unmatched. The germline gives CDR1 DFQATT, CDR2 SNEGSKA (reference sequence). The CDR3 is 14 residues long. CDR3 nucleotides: TGCAGTGCTAGTACAGGGGGCTGGAATTCACCCCTCCACTTT. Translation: CSASTGGWNSPLHF.

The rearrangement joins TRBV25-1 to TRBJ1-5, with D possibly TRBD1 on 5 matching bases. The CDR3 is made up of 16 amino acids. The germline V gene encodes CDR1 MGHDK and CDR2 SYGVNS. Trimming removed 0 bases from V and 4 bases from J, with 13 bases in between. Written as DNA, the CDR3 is TGTGCCAGCAGTGAATATAAACAGGTACCTAATCAGCCCCAGCATTTT. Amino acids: CASSEYKQVPNQPQHF.

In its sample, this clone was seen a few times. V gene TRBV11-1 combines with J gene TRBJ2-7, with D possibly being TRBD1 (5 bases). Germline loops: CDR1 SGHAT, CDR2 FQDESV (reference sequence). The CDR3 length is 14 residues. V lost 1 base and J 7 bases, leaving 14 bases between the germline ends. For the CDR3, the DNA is TGTGCCAGCAGCTTAGAAGGTTCAAGACAGGAGCAGTACTTC. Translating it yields CASSLEGSRQEQYF.

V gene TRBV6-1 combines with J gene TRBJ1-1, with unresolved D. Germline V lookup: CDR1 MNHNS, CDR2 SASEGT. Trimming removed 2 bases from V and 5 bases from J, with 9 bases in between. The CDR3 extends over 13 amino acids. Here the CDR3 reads CASSELVETEAFF. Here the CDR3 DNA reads TGTGCCAGCAGTGAACTCGTGGAGACTGAAGCTTTCTTT.

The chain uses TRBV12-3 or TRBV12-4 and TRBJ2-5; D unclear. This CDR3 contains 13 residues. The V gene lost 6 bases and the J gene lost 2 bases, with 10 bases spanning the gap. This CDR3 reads CASSDTNQETQYF. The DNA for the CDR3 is TGTGCCAGCAGCGATACAAATCAAGAGACCCAGTACTTC.

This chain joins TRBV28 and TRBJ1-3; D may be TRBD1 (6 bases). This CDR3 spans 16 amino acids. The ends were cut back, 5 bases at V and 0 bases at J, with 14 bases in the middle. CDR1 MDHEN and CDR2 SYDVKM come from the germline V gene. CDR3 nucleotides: TGTGCCAGCAGTCCCCCAGGGGCCAACTCTGGAAACACCATATATTTT. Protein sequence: CASSPPGANSGNTIYF.

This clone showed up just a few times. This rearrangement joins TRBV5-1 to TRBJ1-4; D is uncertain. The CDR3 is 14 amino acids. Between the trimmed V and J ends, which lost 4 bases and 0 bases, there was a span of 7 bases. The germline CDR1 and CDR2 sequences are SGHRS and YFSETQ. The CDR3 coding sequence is TGCGCCAGCAGCCGGGATCCAACTAATGAAAAACTGTTTTTT. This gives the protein CASSRDPTNEKLFF.

CDR3 bases: TGTGCCAGCAGTGTCCGTGGGACAGGGTACGAGCAGTACTTC. Translated, it gives CASSVRGTGYEQYF. V and J are TRBV27 and TRBJ2-7; 9 nucleotides agree with TRBD1. Germline V gene lookup returns CDR1 MNHEY and CDR2 SMNVEV (reference sequence). With 5 bases clipped from V and 4 bases from J, the junction kept 6 bases outside the gene matches. This CDR3 region has 14 residues.

CDR3 loop: CAWRAGAGQGDTEAFF. DNA of the CDR3: TGTGCCTGGAGAGCAGGGGCGGGACAGGGGGACACTGAAGCTTTCTTT. V is TRBV30 and J is TRBJ1-1; 11 bases are shared with TRBD1. Germline V gene lookup returns CDR1 GTSNPN and CDR2 SVGIG (reference sequence). V shed 3 bases and J 3 bases; nucleotides not matched to a gene: 9. CDR3 length equals 16 residues. Full variable domain (outside the CDR3, taken from reference TRBV30 and TRBJ1-1): SQTIHQWPATLVQPVGSPLSLECTVEGTSNPNLYWYRQAAGRGLQLLFYSVGIGQISSEVPQNLSASRPQDRQFILSSKKLLLSDSGFYLCAWRAGAGQGDTEAFFGQGTRLTVV.

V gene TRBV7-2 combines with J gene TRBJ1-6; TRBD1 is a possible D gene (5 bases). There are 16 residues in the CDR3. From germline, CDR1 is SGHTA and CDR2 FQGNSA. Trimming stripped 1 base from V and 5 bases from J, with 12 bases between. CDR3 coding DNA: TGTGCCAGCAGCTTAGTACCGACAGCAAATAATTCACCCCTCCACTTT. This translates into CASSLVPTANNSPLHF.

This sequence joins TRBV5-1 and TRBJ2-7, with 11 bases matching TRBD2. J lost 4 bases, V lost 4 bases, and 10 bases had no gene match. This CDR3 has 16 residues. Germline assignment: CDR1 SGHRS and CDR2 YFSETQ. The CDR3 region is CASSKLLAGAQYEQYF. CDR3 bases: TGCGCCAGCAGCAAGCTACTAGCGGGAGCCCAGTACGAGCAGTACTTC.

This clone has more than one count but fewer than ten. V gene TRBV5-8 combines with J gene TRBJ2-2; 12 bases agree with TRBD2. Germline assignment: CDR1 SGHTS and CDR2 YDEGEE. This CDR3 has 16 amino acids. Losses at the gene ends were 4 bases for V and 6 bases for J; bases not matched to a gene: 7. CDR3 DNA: TGTGCCAGCAGCCCAGGGAGACTAGCGGGGGCCGGGGAGCTGTTTTTT. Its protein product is CASSPGRLAGAGELFF.

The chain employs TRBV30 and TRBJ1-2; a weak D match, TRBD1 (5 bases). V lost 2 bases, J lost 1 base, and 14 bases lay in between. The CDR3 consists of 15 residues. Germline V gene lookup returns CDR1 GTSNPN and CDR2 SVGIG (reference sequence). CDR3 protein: CAWSTKLQGNYGYTF. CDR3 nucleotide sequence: TGTGCCTGGAGTACTAAACTGCAGGGTAACTATGGCTACACCTTC.

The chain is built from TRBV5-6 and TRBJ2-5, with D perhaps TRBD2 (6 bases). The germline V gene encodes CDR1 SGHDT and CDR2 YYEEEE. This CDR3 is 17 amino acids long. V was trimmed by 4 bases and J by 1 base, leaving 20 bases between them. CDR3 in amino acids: CASSPEGRLLRQETQYF. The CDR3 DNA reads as TGTGCCAGCAGCCCGGAGGGGAGGCTACTACGCCAAGAGACCCAGTACTTC.

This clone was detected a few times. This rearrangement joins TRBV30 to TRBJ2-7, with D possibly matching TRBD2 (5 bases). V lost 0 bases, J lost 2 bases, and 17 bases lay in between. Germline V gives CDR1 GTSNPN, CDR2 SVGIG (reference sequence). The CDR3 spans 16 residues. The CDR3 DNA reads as TGTGCCTGGAGTGTACTGAGGGCAACGAGGGCCTACGAGCAGTACTTC. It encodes CAWSVLRATRAYEQYF.

The CDR3 protein is CASSQDRLDGYTF. CDR3 nucleotide sequence: TGCGCCAGCAGCCAAGATCGGTTGGATGGCTACACCTTC. This chain connects TRBV4-1 to TRBJ1-2, with D unclear. The CDR3 is 13 amino acids. Germline lookup yields CDR1 MGHRA and CDR2 YSYEKL. V dropped 0 bases and J dropped 6 bases, with 8 bases sitting between them.

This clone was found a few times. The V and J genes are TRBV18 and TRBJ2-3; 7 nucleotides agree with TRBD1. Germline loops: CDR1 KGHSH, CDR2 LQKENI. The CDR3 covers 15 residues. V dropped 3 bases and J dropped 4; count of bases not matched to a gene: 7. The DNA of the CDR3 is TGTGCCAGCTCACCCACAATAGACAGGGCAGATACGCAGTATTTT. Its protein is CASSPTIDRADTQYF.

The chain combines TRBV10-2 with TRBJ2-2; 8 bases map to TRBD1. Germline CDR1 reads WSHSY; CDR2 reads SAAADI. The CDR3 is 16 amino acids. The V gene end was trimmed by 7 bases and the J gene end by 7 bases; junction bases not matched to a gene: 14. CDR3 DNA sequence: TGCGCCAGCATCCCTGTGACAGGGGAGGTTGGCGGGGAGCTGTTTTTT. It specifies CASIPVTGEVGGELFF.

The CDR3 DNA reads TGTGCCAGCAGCTTAGGGGCGGGACACACCGGGGAGCTGTTTTTT. It codes for CASSLGAGHTGELFF. This chain links TRBV7-2 with TRBJ2-2, with D possibly TRBD2 on 6 matching bases. The germline V gene has CDR1 SGHTA and CDR2 FQGNSA. CDR3 length equals 15 residues. V dropped 1 base and J dropped 3 bases, with 9 bases sitting between them.

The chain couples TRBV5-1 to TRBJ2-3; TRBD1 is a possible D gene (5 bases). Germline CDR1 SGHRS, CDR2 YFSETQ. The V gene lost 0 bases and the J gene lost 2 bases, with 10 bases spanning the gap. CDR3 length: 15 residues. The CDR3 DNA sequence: TGCGCCAGCAGCTTGGGGTCCGGACACACAGATACGCAGTATTTT. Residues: CASSLGSGHTDTQYF.

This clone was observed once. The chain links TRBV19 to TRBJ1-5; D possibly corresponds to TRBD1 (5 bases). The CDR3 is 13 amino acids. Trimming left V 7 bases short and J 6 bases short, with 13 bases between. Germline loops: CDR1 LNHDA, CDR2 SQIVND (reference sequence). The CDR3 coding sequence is TGTGCCAGTACCCGGGGGATAGGTCAGCCCCAGCATTTT. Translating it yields CASTRGIGQPQHF.

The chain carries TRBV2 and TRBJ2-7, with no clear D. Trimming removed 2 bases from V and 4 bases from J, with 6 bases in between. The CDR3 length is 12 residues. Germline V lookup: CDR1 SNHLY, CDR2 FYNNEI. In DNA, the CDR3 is TGTGCCAGCAGTGAATCCAGTTACGAGCAGTACTTC. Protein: CASSESSYEQYF.